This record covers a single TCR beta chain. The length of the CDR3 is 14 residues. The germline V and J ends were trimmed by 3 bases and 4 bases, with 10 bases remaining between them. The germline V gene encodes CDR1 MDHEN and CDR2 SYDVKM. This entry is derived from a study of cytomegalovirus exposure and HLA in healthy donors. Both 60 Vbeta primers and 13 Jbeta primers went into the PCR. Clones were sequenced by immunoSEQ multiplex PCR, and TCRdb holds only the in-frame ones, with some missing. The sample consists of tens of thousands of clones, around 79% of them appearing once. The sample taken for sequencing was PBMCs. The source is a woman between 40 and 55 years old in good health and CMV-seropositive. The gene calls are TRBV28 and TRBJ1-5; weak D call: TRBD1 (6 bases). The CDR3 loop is CASSFRGPNQPQHF. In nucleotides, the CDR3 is TGTGCCAGCAGTTTCAGGGGACCAAATCAGCCCCAGCATTTT.